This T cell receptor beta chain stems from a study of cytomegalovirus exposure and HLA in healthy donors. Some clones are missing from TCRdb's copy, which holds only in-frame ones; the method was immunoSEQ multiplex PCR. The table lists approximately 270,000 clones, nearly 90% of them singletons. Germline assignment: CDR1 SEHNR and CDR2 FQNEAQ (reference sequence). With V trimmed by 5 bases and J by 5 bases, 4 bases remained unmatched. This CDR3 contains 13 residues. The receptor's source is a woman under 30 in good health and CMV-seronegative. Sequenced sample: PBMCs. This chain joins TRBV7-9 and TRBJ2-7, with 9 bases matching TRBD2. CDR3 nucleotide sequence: TGTGCCAGCAGCCCCAGCGGGGGGCACGAGCAGTACTTC. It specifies CASSPSGGHEQYF. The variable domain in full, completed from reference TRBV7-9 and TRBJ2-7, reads DTGVSQNPRHKITKRGQNVTFRCDPISEHNRLYWYRQTLGQGPEFLTYFQNEAQLEKSRLLSDRFSAERPKGSFSTLEIQRTEQGDSAMYLCASSPSGGHEQYFGPGTRLTVT.